This T cell receptor beta chain was documented in a study of T cells in Graves' hyperthyroidism and ophthalmopathy. In its sample, this clonotype was seen many times. Antigen: not known. The CDR3 regions of TCR beta were amplified from RNA transcripts. HTBI primers were employed in a first-round RT-PCR of the TCR CDR3. Using its own MiXCR run on the multiplex PCR reads, TCRdb lists one record per CDR3 protein. The sample shows 350,000 or so distinct CDR3 sequences, 15% to 20% of them seen only once. General study results and limits: Most expanded thyroid clonotypes above 0.001 recurred in blood.

Sequenced: blood. The clonotype was recovered from a woman aged 45-65 years with Graves' hyperthyroidism.

Written as DNA, the CDR3 is TGTGCCAGCAGTTTACCGACCCCGGGACTAGCGGGAGTCGACACCGGGGAGCTGTTTTTT. This translates into CASSLPTPGLAGVDTGELFF. This chain uses TRBV28 with TRBJ2-2; 14 nucleotides match TRBD2. Trimming at V came to 2 bases and at J to 3 bases, leaving 11 bases not matched to a gene. Germline CDR1 MDHEN, CDR2 SYDVKM. The CDR3 loop spans 20 amino acids.